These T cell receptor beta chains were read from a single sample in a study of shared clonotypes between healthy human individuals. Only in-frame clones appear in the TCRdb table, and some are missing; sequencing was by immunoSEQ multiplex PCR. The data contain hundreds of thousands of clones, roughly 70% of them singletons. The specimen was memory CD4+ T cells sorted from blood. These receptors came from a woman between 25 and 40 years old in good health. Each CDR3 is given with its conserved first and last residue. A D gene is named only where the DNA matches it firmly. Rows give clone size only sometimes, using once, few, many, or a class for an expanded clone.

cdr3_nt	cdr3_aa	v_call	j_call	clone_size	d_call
TGTGCCAGCTCAAAAGGGCGGGATACGCAGTATTTT	CASSKGRDTQYF	TRBV18	TRBJ2-3	NA	NA
TGTGCCAGCAGTGAAGCGGGGTGGTCCGGGGCGAGGGATGGAGCTTTCTTT	CASSEAGWSGARDGAFF	TRBV2	TRBJ1-1	NA	NA
TGCGCCAGCAGCCAGACAGGACCTGAAGCTTTCTTT	CASSQTGPEAFF	TRBV5-1	TRBJ1-1	NA	NA
TGTGCCATCAGTGAGAGGGGAGAAAACTATGGCTACACCTTC	CAISERGENYGYTF	TRBV10-3	TRBJ1-2	NA	NA
TGTGCCATCAATAGGGCTAGCGGCACAGATACGCAGTATTTT	CAINRASGTDTQYF	TRBV10-3	TRBJ2-3	many	NA
TGTGCCAGCAGCTTGAGTAAGGTAGGGGAGCAGTACTTC	CASSLSKVGEQYF	TRBV7-9	TRBJ2-7	once	NA
TGTGCCAGTAGTATGGGGAGCGGGAGAGTAGATACGCAGTATTTT	CASSMGSGRVDTQYF	TRBV19	TRBJ2-3	NA	TRBD2
TGTGCCAGCAGCCAAAGCTCCTACGAGCAGTACTTC	CASSQSSYEQYF	TRBV25-1	TRBJ2-7	few	NA
TGTGCCAGCAGCAACCCGGGACTAGCGGGAACCTACAATGAGCAGTTCTTC	CASSNPGLAGTYNEQFF	TRBV5-4	TRBJ2-1	NA	TRBD2
TGTGCCAGTAGTATAGACCCCGCCCGTGGTCAGCCCCAGCATTTT	CASSIDPARGQPQHF	TRBV19	TRBJ1-5	few	NA
TGTGCCAGCAGCTTGGTACAGGGTGAGCAGTACTTC	CASSLVQGEQYF	TRBV5-6	TRBJ2-7	NA	NA
TGCGCCAGCAGGTGGGCTGGGGAAGTCGAGCAGTTCTTC	CASRWAGEVEQFF	TRBV5-1	TRBJ2-1	NA	NA
TGCAGCGTTGAAGGGCTAGCGGATTACAATGAGCAGTTCTTC	CSVEGLADYNEQFF	TRBV29-1	TRBJ2-1	NA	TRBD2